These 17 T cell receptor beta chains were sequenced from one sample in a study of shared clonotypes between healthy human individuals. Sequencing used immunoSEQ multiplex PCR; TCRdb keeps in-frame clones, though not all of them. The sample shows a few million clones, 85% to 95% of them seen only once. The sample was naive CD4+ T cells from PBMCs. This sample's subset: CD45RA+ positively selected. The source is a man aged 18 to 30 in good health. Some clones in this sample may be carry-over from other donors' samples.

About this clone itself: The sample contains more than one DNA sequence encoding this CDR3. In DNA, the CDR3 is TGCGCCAGCAGCTTCCTAGCGGGAGGAGGCACAGATACGCAGTATTTT. Its protein is CASSFLAGGGTDTQYF. The chain employs TRBV5-1 and TRBJ2-3; 11 bases align to TRBD2. The J segment lost 1 base and the V segment lost 2 bases, leaving 3 bases of the junction unmatched. The CDR3 extends over 16 amino acids. Germline values: CDR1 SGHRS, CDR2 YFSETQ.

Comment on this clone: This CDR3 is also generated by other DNA sequences in the sample. The chain joins TRBV5-1 to TRBJ2-7; TRBD1 is a possible D gene (6 bases). Germline loops: CDR1 SGHRS, CDR2 YFSETQ. Trimming stripped 4 bases from V and 5 bases from J, with 10 bases between. CDR3 length: 12 residues. CDR3 sequence (DNA): TGCGCCAGCAGCATAGCAGGGGACGAGCAGTACTTC. It codes for CASSIAGDEQYF.

The chain couples TRBV7-9 to TRBJ2-5; D gene uncertain. The CDR3 length is 15 residues. The V gene's germline CDR1 is SEHNR and CDR2 FQNEAQ (reference sequence). The V gene lost 5 bases and the J gene lost 0 bases, with 13 bases spanning the gap. CDR3 protein: CASSPDHGHQETQYF. CDR3 DNA sequence: TGTGCCAGCAGCCCGGATCACGGCCACCAAGAGACCCAGTACTTC.

The table lists this clone with a count of one. The chain employs TRBV21-1 and TRBJ1-1; the table's D gene call, TRBD1, was not cross checked with the DNA. TRBV21-1 is designated a pseudogene. This CDR3 region has 13 residues. The CDR3 DNA reads TGTGCCAGCAGTACTCGACAGCTCGGGGAAGCTTTCTTT. Residues: CASSTRQLGEAFF.

Of note for this clone: Other DNA sequences within the sample encode an identical CDR3. The gene calls are TRBV20-1 and TRBJ2-5; no clear D gene. The CDR3 spans 11 residues. V was clipped by 6 bases and J by 0 bases, with 5 bases between them. Per germline, CDR1 DFQATT and CDR2 SNEGSKA (reference sequence). Written as DNA, the CDR3 is TGCAGTGCCATGTACCAAGAGACCCAGTACTTC. This encodes CSAMYQETQYF.

J is TRBJ2-7 and V is TRBV28; 10 bases map to TRBD1. The V gene end was trimmed by 5 bases and the J gene end by 6 bases; junction bases not matched to a gene: 10. The CDR3 is made up of 15 amino acids. CDR1 and CDR2 from the germline V gene are MDHEN and SYDVKM. The CDR3, as DNA: TGTGCCAGCAGTCGGACCGGGACAGGGGTCTGCGAGCAGTACTTC. Translation: CASSRTGTGVCEQYF.

The chain combines TRBV29-1 with TRBJ2-3; 8 bases fit TRBD2. Germline V gives CDR1 SQVTM, CDR2 ANQGSEA. The junction had 3 bases not matched to a gene; V was cut back by 1 base and J by 3 bases. The CDR3 has 14 amino acids. The CDR3 DNA reads as TGCAGCGTTGAAGGGACTAGCCCGACAGATACGCAGTATTTT. Translation: CSVEGTSPTDTQYF.

The chain joins TRBV2 to TRBJ2-6; 7 bases are shared with TRBD2. Germline loops: CDR1 SNHLY, CDR2 FYNNEI. The CDR3 runs to 18 residues. The V segment lost 6 bases and the J segment 4 bases; nucleotides outside the gene matches: 15. The CDR3 protein is CASSGGGTPAKGANVLTF. The CDR3 DNA is TGTGCCAGCAGCGGGGGAGGGACGCCCGCGAAAGGGGCCAACGTCCTGACTTTC.

This chain uses TRBV5-1 with TRBJ2-1; the match to TRBD2 covers 12 bases. The V gene's germline CDR1 is SGHRS and CDR2 YFSETQ. V trimming: 7 bases; J trimming: 0 bases; junction bases outside the gene matches: 8. The CDR3 contains 17 residues. The CDR3 here is CASEGTSGRSSYNEQFF. The CDR3 DNA reads as TGCGCCAGCGAAGGAACTAGCGGGAGGAGCTCCTACAATGAGCAGTTCTTC.

The J gene is TRBJ2-3, the V gene TRBV19; 10 bases are shared with TRBD2. The germline V gene encodes CDR1 LNHDA and CDR2 SQIVND (reference sequence). This CDR3 has 19 amino acids. The V segment lost 5 bases and the J segment 3 bases; nucleotides outside the gene matches: 17. CDR3 region: CASSSWMWTSGQATDTQYF. DNA for the CDR3: TGTGCCAGTAGTTCCTGGATGTGGACTAGCGGTCAAGCGACAGATACGCAGTATTTT.

This chain links TRBV19 with TRBJ2-1, with 12 bases matching TRBD2. The V gene's germline CDR1 is LNHDA and CDR2 SQIVND (reference sequence). With V trimmed by 6 bases and J by 4 bases, 7 bases remained unmatched. There are 16 residues in the CDR3. Here the CDR3 reads CASRPTSGRTYNEQFF. Here the CDR3 DNA reads TGTGCCAGTAGGCCCACTAGCGGGAGGACATACAATGAGCAGTTCTTC.

The rearrangement uses TRBV27 and TRBJ1-2; D unclear. The CDR3 extends over 15 amino acids. CDR1 is MNHEY and CDR2 is SMNVEV in the germline V gene (reference sequence). V dropped 2 bases and J dropped 4 bases, with 14 bases sitting between them. Here the CDR3 DNA reads TGTGCCAGCAGTTTACAAGGGTCCGTGGGCTATGGCTACACCTTC. Protein sequence: CASSLQGSVGYGYTF.

The gene calls are TRBV5-1 and TRBJ2-7; TRBD2 matches 15 bases. V trimming: 4 bases; J trimming: 5 bases; junction bases outside the gene matches: 7. CDR1 and CDR2 from the germline V gene are SGHRS and YFSETQ. CDR3 length: 16 residues. In nucleotides, the CDR3 is TGCGCCAGCAGCCAGGGGACTAGCGGGAGGATCAACGAGCAGTACTTC. This sequence encodes CASSQGTSGRINEQYF.

The V call is TRBV9, the J call TRBJ2-7, with 7 bases fitting TRBD1. CDR3 length: 15 residues. Germline V lookup: CDR1 SGDLS, CDR2 YYNGEE. Trimming took 0 bases from V and 1 from J; bases not matched to a gene: 4. The CDR3, as DNA: TGTGCCAGCAGCGTAGGACAGGGCATATCCTACGAGCAGTACTTC. Amino acids: CASSVGQGISYEQYF.

This sequence joins TRBV27 and TRBJ2-2, with D possibly being TRBD2 (5 bases). The V end lost 8 bases, the J end lost 2 bases, and 15 bases lay between the germline ends. Germline CDR1 and CDR2: MNHEY and SMNVEV (reference sequence). The CDR3 is 15 amino acids. The CDR3 DNA sequence: TGTGCCAGCCGTACTGTGCGGACTAACACCGGGGAGCTGTTTTTT. Its protein is CASRTVRTNTGELFF.

This clone was detected a few times. The chain uses TRBV6-5 and TRBJ1-1; 10 bases are shared with TRBD1. CDR1 and CDR2 (germline): MNHEY, SVGAGI. The CDR3 consists of 16 residues. Germline trimming cut 0 bases from V and 6 bases from J; bases unmatched to any gene: 7. The CDR3 protein is CASSYSGDRGVPEAFF. The CDR3 DNA reads as TGTGCCAGCAGTTACTCAGGGGACAGGGGCGTCCCTGAAGCTTTCTTT.

This chain connects TRBV15 to TRBJ2-3; the D gene is possibly TRBD1 (6 bases). The CDR3 has 15 residues. The germline CDR1 and CDR2 sequences are LNHNV and YYDKDF (reference sequence). The V and J ends lost 5 bases and 2 bases respectively, with 14 bases between them. The CDR3 DNA reads TGTGCCACCAGCGGTCGGACAGCACCCACAGATACGCAGTATTTT. Its translation is CATSGRTAPTDTQYF.